This T cell receptor (beta chain) was sequenced during a study of T cell responses to AZD1222 COVID-19 vaccine. Measured with immunoSEQ multiplex PCR; TCRdb has only the in-frame clones, and not every one. The sample holds roughly 89,000 clones; roughly 90% are singletons and the top ten take roughly 5%. This CDR3 has 21 residues. Germline loops: CDR1 SGDLS, CDR2 YYNGEE. V trimming: 0 bases; J trimming: 3 bases; junction bases outside the gene matches: 13. General study results and limits: Unmutated regions of variants are reportedly targeted by nearly half of spike-specific TCRs. The span of vaccine-associated CD4 TCRs extended across spike, with dominance at 160-218 and 743-854. Increases in Spike-specific TCR breadth and depth were seen after two AZD1222 doses. Clonal diversity was possibly underestimated, and the donors were mostly white British, with more females.

Regarding this clone: Its antigen is as yet unknown.

V usage is TRBV9 and J usage is TRBJ2-6, with TRBD2 matching over 12 bases. Sequencing was performed on peripheral blood, taken on day 0 of MenACWY control vaccination. This clonotype was sampled from an adult in good health. In DNA form, the CDR3 reads TGTGCCAGCAGCGTAGAAACGACTAGCGGGAGTAATCGCTTTGGGGCCAACGTCCTGACTTTC. As protein: CASSVETTSGSNRFGANVLTF.